These 17 T cell receptor beta chains were sequenced from one sample in a study of shared clonotypes between healthy human individuals. Assay used: immunoSEQ multiplex PCR; TCRdb lists only in-frame clones, some missing. The repertoire holds 2 million to 2.5 million clones, with 80% to 95% as singletons. The specimen sequenced was naive CD4+ T cells from PBMCs. Subset denoted: CD45RA+ positively selected. Receptors originate from a man aged 18 to 29 in good health. Some clones in this sample may be carry-over from other donors' samples.

The table lists this clone with a count of one. The chain uses TRBV11-1 and TRBJ2-3, with D possibly being TRBD2 (5 bases). The CDR3 spans 16 residues. V was cut by 2 bases and J by 6 bases, with 18 bases left in between. Germline V gives CDR1 SGHAT, CDR2 FQDESV (reference sequence). The CDR3 DNA reads as TGTGCCAGCAGCTTAACTCCCCCGGGATATATGGATACGCAGTATTTT. It yields the protein CASSLTPPGYMDTQYF.

The gene calls are TRBV6-5 and TRBJ2-2; TRBD1 matches at 9 bases. This CDR3 spans 14 amino acids. The germline V gene encodes CDR1 MNHEY and CDR2 SVGAGI. After removal of 6 bases from V and 5 bases from J, the junction contained 4 bases not matched to a gene. As DNA, the CDR3 is TGTGCCAGCAGAACAGGGGGCAAAACCGGGGAGCTGTTTTTT. It encodes CASRTGGKTGELFF.

The V and J genes are TRBV19 and TRBJ2-7, with D maybe TRBD2 (6 bases). CDR3 length: 14 residues. Germline CDR1 and CDR2: LNHDA and SQIVND (reference sequence). V was shortened by 6 bases and J by 0 bases, with 12 bases between the two germline ends. The CDR3 protein is CASRPGLLSYEQYF. CDR3 DNA sequence: TGTGCCAGTAGACCGGGACTCCTCTCCTACGAGCAGTACTTC.

This clone was recorded a few times. This chain connects TRBV15 to TRBJ2-5; perhaps TRBD2 as D (5 bases). The V gene's germline CDR1 is LNHNV and CDR2 YYDKDF (reference sequence). The CDR3 length is 13 residues. V was pared by 11 bases and J by 4 bases, with 17 bases between. CDR3 sequence reads: CASSAGTRETQYF. Written as DNA, the CDR3 is TGTGCCTCATCCGCGGGCACCAGAGAGACCCAGTACTTC. Full variable domain (outside the CDR3, taken from reference TRBV15 and TRBJ2-5): DAMVIQNPRYQVTQFGKPVTLSCSQTLNHNVMYWYQQKSSQAPKLLFHYYDKDFNNEADTPDNFQSRRPNTSFCFLDIRSPGLGDTAMYLCASSAGTRETQYFGPGTRLLVL.

The CDR3 bases are TGCGCCAGCAGCCAAGGTGGGACAGCTAATCAGCCCCAGCATTTT. The encoded protein is CASSQGGTANQPQHF. The chain uses TRBV4-1 and TRBJ1-5, with 7 bases identical to TRBD1. The trim removed 1 base at V and 4 bases at J, leaving 4 bases unmatched. The CDR3 extends over 15 amino acids. CDR1 and CDR2 (germline): MGHRA, YSYEKL.

The chain recombines TRBV5-1 with TRBJ2-6; TRBD1 might be the D (6 bases). In germline, CDR1 is SGHRS, CDR2 YFSETQ. The CDR3 spans 15 residues. The V gene lost 4 bases and the J gene lost 0 bases, with 8 bases spanning the gap. The CDR3 coding sequence is TGCGCCAGCAGCAGGACAGACTCTGGGGCCAACGTCCTGACTTTC. Its translation is CASSRTDSGANVLTF. Complete variable domain (other parts from reference TRBV5-1 and TRBJ2-6): KAGVTQTPRYLIKTRGQQVTLSCSPISGHRSVSWYQQTPGQGLQFLFEYFSETQRNKGNFPGRFSGRQFSNSRSEMNVSTLELGDSALYLCASSRTDSGANVLTFGAGSRLTVL.

There are a few counts of this clone. The V gene is TRBV30, the J gene TRBJ1-1; TRBD1 matches 7 bases. CDR1 and CDR2 from the germline V gene are GTSNPN and SVGIG (reference sequence). V lost 3 bases to trimming and J lost 3 bases; unmatched junction nucleotides: 1. The CDR3 totals 12 residues. CDR3 DNA: TGTGCCTGGAGGCAGGGGGACACTGAAGCTTTCTTT. Translation gives CAWRQGDTEAFF.

The chain links TRBV19 to TRBJ1-1; a weak D match, TRBD1 (6 bases). This CDR3 has 15 amino acids. The germline V gene encodes CDR1 LNHDA and CDR2 SQIVND (reference sequence). V lost 7 bases and J lost 3, with 18 bases in between. DNA of the CDR3: TGTGCCAGTACCACCCCTCCGGGACAACACACTGAAGCTTTCTTT. Translating it yields CASTTPPGQHTEAFF.

The chain carries TRBV7-2 and TRBJ2-7; 14 nucleotides line up with TRBD2. J was trimmed by 6 bases and V by 2 bases; bases with no gene match: 6. Germline V gene lookup returns CDR1 SGHTA and CDR2 FQGNSA. This CDR3 is built from 16 residues. In nucleotides, the CDR3 is TGTGCCAGCAGCTTACCGGGGACTAGCGGGAGAGGCGAGCAGTACTTC. Amino acid sequence: CASSLPGTSGRGEQYF.

The chain recombines TRBV7-6 with TRBJ2-1; TRBD1 is a possible D gene (6 bases). V lost 4 bases to trimming and J lost 8 bases, with 12 bases between them. CDR1 SGHVS and CDR2 FNYEAQ come from the germline V gene. The CDR3 runs to 13 residues. CDR3 nucleotides: TGTGCCAGCAGCTCCCTCCAGGGGCATGAGCAGTTCTTC. Its translation is CASSSLQGHEQFF.

The table lists this clone with a count of one. This sequence joins TRBV7-2 and TRBJ1-2; no firm D call. Germline V gene data show CDR1 as SGHTA and CDR2 as FQGNSA. Deletions cut 2 bases from V and 6 bases from J, with 10 bases between. CDR3 length: 13 residues. CDR3 sequence reads: CASSLLNLNGYTF. The DNA for the CDR3 is TGTGCCAGCAGCTTATTAAATTTGAATGGCTACACCTTC.

J is TRBJ2-4 and V is TRBV5-1, with a possible D match to TRBD2 (7 bases). The germline gives CDR1 SGHRS, CDR2 YFSETQ. The CDR3 is made up of 16 amino acids. V dropped 0 bases and J dropped 7 bases, with 17 bases sitting between them. The CDR3 is CASSLAVGGGQNIQYF. The CDR3 DNA reads TGCGCCAGCAGCTTGGCCGTTGGCGGGGGCCAGAACATTCAGTACTTC.

CDR3 sequence (DNA): TGTGCCAGTAGTATAGACGGGTCGGGAGGGACTAGCGGGAGCGATGAGCAGTTCTTC. Encoded protein: CASSIDGSGGTSGSDEQFF. This chain joins TRBV19 and TRBJ2-1; 14 bases align to TRBD2. Trimming cost V 0 bases and J 8 bases; bases outside gene matches: 12. This CDR3 has 19 amino acids. The V gene's germline CDR1 is LNHDA and CDR2 SQIVND (reference sequence).

V is TRBV18 and J is TRBJ2-7; D is unresolved. Per the germline V gene, CDR1 is KGHSH and CDR2 is LQKENI. The CDR3 length is 12 residues. V was clipped by 1 base and J by 6 bases, with 7 bases between them. Written as DNA, the CDR3 is TGTGCCAGCTCACCACAGAATAGCGAGCAGTACTTC. It yields the protein CASSPQNSEQYF.

The V call is TRBV2, the J call TRBJ1-5, with D perhaps matching TRBD1 (5 bases). Trimming stripped 5 bases from V and 9 bases from J, with 17 bases between. From germline, CDR1 is SNHLY and CDR2 FYNNEI. The CDR3 has 14 amino acids. The DNA for the CDR3 is TGTGCCAGCAGTCACTTGACAGACGCCCGGCCCCAGCATTTT. It encodes CASSHLTDARPQHF.

The V gene is TRBV27, the J gene TRBJ1-2, with a possible D match to TRBD1 (6 bases). This CDR3 is 14 amino acids long. Germline assignment: CDR1 MNHEY and CDR2 SMNVEV (reference sequence). Trimming removed 1 base at V and 3 bases at J, with 9 bases between. The CDR3, as DNA: TGTGCCAGCAGTTTATTGGCAGGGGACTATGGCTACACCTTC. It codes for CASSLLAGDYGYTF.

Concerning this clone itself: Other DNA sequences in the same sample also yield this CDR3. The J gene is TRBJ2-7, the V gene TRBV5-1; 7 bases fit TRBD1. V gave up 0 bases and J gave up 3 bases; unmatched junction bases: 3. The V gene's germline CDR1 is SGHRS and CDR2 YFSETQ. The CDR3 loop spans 14 amino acids. CDR3 protein: CASSLAWDSYEQYF. CDR3 coding DNA: TGCGCCAGCAGCTTGGCATGGGACAGCTACGAGCAGTACTTC. Filled out from reference TRBV5-1 and TRBJ2-7, the complete variable domain reads KAGVTQTPRYLIKTRGQQVTLSCSPISGHRSVSWYQQTPGQGLQFLFEYFSETQRNKGNFPGRFSGRQFSNSRSEMNVSTLELGDSALYLCASSLAWDSYEQYFGPGTRLTVT.